These 18 T cell receptor beta chains share one sample of origin, sequenced in a study of T-cell reconstitution after alpha-beta-depleted transplantation in children. Construction of the TCRbeta library involved unique molecular identifiers. One entry per CDR3 protein, called by TCRdb with MiXCR from the PCR reads. The sample has hundreds of thousands of distinct CDR3 sequences, roughly 15% seen once. The sequenced sample was PBMCs, mostly from graft donor cells, obtained 360 days after TCRalphabeta/CD19-depleted stem cell transplant. All receptors derive from a male patient aged 2-15 years who had a stem cell transplant for acute lymphoblastic leukemia, so the T cells may come from the graft donor.

As for this clonotype: This could be a read error, since a much larger clone is one nucleotide away. The chain uses TRBV29-1 and TRBJ2-1; no definite D call. Germline assignment: CDR1 SQVTM and CDR2 ANQGSEA. This CDR3 region has 15 residues. V was cut by 5 bases and J by 0 bases, with 14 bases left in between. The CDR3 here is CSVLEGLSSYNEQFF. DNA for the CDR3: TGCAGCGTTCTCGAAGGATTGAGCTCCTACAATGAGCAGTTCTTC.

This rearrangement joins TRBV4-1 to TRBJ2-2; D gene uncertain. The germline V gene encodes CDR1 MGHRA and CDR2 YSYEKL. The V end lost 1 base, the J end lost 1 base, and 10 bases lay between the germline ends. CDR3 length: 16 residues. The CDR3 DNA reads as TGCGCCAGCAGCCAAGTGGTGGAGTGGAACACCGGGGAGCTGTTTTTT. This sequence encodes CASSQVVEWNTGELFF.

The chain links TRBV2 to TRBJ2-5; 8 bases line up with TRBD1. The length of the CDR3 is 13 residues. CDR1 and CDR2 from the germline V gene are SNHLY and FYNNEI. V lost 6 bases to trimming and J lost 9 bases; unmatched junction nucleotides: 9. In nucleotides, the CDR3 is TGTGCCAGCAGCGCGAGGGGACAGGCGGCCCAGTACTTC. It is translated as CASSARGQAAQYF.

CDR3 amino acids: CSANRGLEETQYF. CDR3 sequence (DNA): TGCAGTGCTAACCGGGGACTGGAAGAGACCCAGTACTTC. This rearrangement joins TRBV20-1 to TRBJ2-5; possibly TRBD2 for D (6 bases). This CDR3 spans 13 amino acids. The V and J ends lost 4 bases and 3 bases respectively, with 12 bases between them. CDR1 and CDR2 (germline): DFQATT, SNEGSKA (reference sequence).

This clonotype has more than one count but fewer than ten. The J gene is TRBJ2-2, the V gene TRBV10-1; D gene ambiguous. This CDR3 is 15 amino acids long. Germline values: CDR1 WNHNN, CDR2 SYGVQD (reference sequence). Trimming shortened V by 3 bases and J by 5 bases, and 13 bases separated the two germline ends. The CDR3 DNA sequence: TGCGCCAGCAGTGAAGGTCCCCTGGCGACCGGGGAGCTGTTTTTT. Residues: CASSEGPLATGELFF.

The rearrangement joins TRBV29-1 to TRBJ1-2; possible D gene TRBD1, 5 bases. V lost 5 bases and J lost 0, with 13 bases in between. The CDR3 consists of 14 residues. Germline values: CDR1 SQVTM, CDR2 ANQGSEA. The chain's CDR3 is CSVFGAPANYGYTF. In DNA, the CDR3 is TGCAGCGTTTTTGGGGCCCCAGCTAACTATGGCTACACCTTC.

The chain combines TRBV7-3 with TRBJ2-1; 8 nucleotides align to TRBD2. J was trimmed by 7 bases and V by 3 bases; bases with no gene match: 17. The germline V gene has CDR1 SGHTA and CDR2 FQGTGA. The CDR3 contains 18 residues. The CDR3, as DNA: TGTGCCAGCAGCTTTGGGTACGGAAGCGGGAGTCTGATGAATGAGCAGTTCTTC. Protein: CASSFGYGSGSLMNEQFF.

This clonotype was observed at least ten times. This rearrangement joins TRBV12-3 or TRBV12-4 to TRBJ2-5; the D is unclear. This CDR3 contains 14 residues. V was clipped by 3 bases and J by 2 bases, with 10 bases between them. CDR3 in amino acids: CASSFPRLQETQYF. The CDR3 DNA reads TGTGCCAGCAGTTTCCCCAGGCTACAAGAGACCCAGTACTTC.

This clonotype was detected a few times. The chain uses TRBV4-2 and TRBJ2-2; 11 nucleotides align to TRBD2. Germline CDR1 LGHNA, CDR2 YNFKEQ. J gave up 7 bases and V 4 bases, and 11 bases lay outside the gene matches. The CDR3 length is 17 residues. CDR3 in DNA: TGTGCCAGCAGCCTTCGACTAGCGGGAACTCCCGGCGGGGAGCTGTTTTTT. This codes for CASSLRLAGTPGGELFF.

This clonotype was seen a handful of times. The chain has TRBV5-1 and TRBJ1-1; D might be TRBD1 (6 bases). The germline V gene encodes CDR1 SGHRS and CDR2 YFSETQ. The CDR3 spans 20 residues. V was clipped by 5 bases and J by 7 bases, with 36 bases between them. The CDR3 sequence: CASRPWARQVPARADLEAFF. The CDR3 nucleotides are TGCGCCAGCAGGCCCTGGGCCAGACAGGTTCCTGCCCGGGCCGACCTTGAAGCTTTCTTT. Using reference TRBV5-1 and TRBJ1-1 for the parts outside the CDR3, the full variable domain is KAGVTQTPRYLIKTRGQQVTLSCSPISGHRSVSWYQQTPGQGLQFLFEYFSETQRNKGNFPGRFSGRQFSNSRSEMNVSTLELGDSALYLCASRPWARQVPARADLEAFFGQGTRLTVV.

V usage is TRBV21-1 and J usage is TRBJ2-7; TRBD1 is the table's D call and was not checked against the DNA. TRBV21-1 is classified as a pseudogene. This CDR3 contains 14 residues. CDR3 DNA: TGTGCCAGCAGCAAAGCCCCTGAAAAGTACGAGCAGTACTTC. This sequence encodes CASSKAPEKYEQYF.

This clonotype was counted a few times. The genes are TRBV20-1 and TRBJ2-1; 8 nucleotides match TRBD1. The length of the CDR3 is 15 residues. Losses at the gene ends were 3 bases for V and 6 bases for J; bases not matched to a gene: 10. Looked up from germline, CDR1 is DFQATT and CDR2 is SNEGSKA (reference sequence). As DNA, the CDR3 is TGCAGTGCTAGTTTAGGACAGGGCCTTTCCAATGAGCAGTTCTTC. It translates to CSASLGQGLSNEQFF.

This clonotype was seen more than once but under ten times. This rearrangement joins TRBV5-1 to TRBJ2-1, with a tentative D call TRBD1 (6 bases). The CDR3 loop spans 14 amino acids. Germline lookup yields CDR1 SGHRS and CDR2 YFSETQ. The V end lost 1 base, the J end lost 4 bases, and 9 bases lay between the germline ends. The DNA of the CDR3 is TGCGCCAGCAGCTTGTACAGGGTTTACAATGAGCAGTTCTTC. Translating it yields CASSLYRVYNEQFF.

There are a few counts of this clonotype. The J gene is TRBJ2-1, the V gene TRBV11-2, with D maybe TRBD2 (6 bases). This CDR3 region has 15 residues. Trimming left V 1 base short and J 10 bases short, with 17 bases between. CDR1 is SGHAT, CDR2 FQNNGV, per germline. CDR3 in DNA: TGTGCCAGCAGCTTAGTGGTACACGGGAGAGGGGAGCAGTTCTTC. It is translated as CASSLVVHGRGEQFF. Drawing the rest from reference TRBV11-2 and TRBJ2-1, the complete variable domain is EAGVAQSPRYKIIEKRQSVAFWCNPISGHATLYWYQQILGQGPKLLIQFQNNGVVDDSQLPKDRFSAERLKGVDSTLKIQPAKLEDSAVYLCASSLVVHGRGEQFFGPGTRLTVL.

V is TRBV12-5 and J is TRBJ2-1; D unclear. The CDR3 runs 11 residues. The germline V gene encodes CDR1 LGHNT and CDR2 FRNRAP. The ends were cut back, 2 bases at V and 8 bases at J, with 4 bases in the middle. Here the CDR3 reads CASGLKHEQFF. The CDR3 coding sequence is TGTGCTAGTGGTTTGAAGCATGAGCAGTTCTTC.

The J gene is TRBJ2-5, the V gene TRBV9; 11 bases map to TRBD2. This CDR3 contains 17 residues. Germline loops: CDR1 SGDLS, CDR2 YYNGEE. Trimming removed 0 bases from V and 3 bases from J; junction bases left unmatched: 7. The CDR3 is CASSVGPTSGKEETQYF. The CDR3, as DNA: TGTGCCAGCAGCGTAGGGCCGACTAGCGGGAAAGAAGAGACCCAGTACTTC.

This clonotype was detected only a few times. The chain joins TRBV11-2 to TRBJ2-7; 12 nucleotides agree with TRBD2. In germline, CDR1 is SGHAT, CDR2 FQNNGV. The CDR3 contains 15 residues. V shed 6 bases, J shed 3 bases, and the junction held 6 bases outside the gene matches. CDR3 coding DNA: TGTGCCAGCAGTCGTACGGGACTAGCGGGCTACGAGCAGTACTTC. This gives the protein CASSRTGLAGYEQYF.

The gene calls are TRBV29-1 and TRBJ2-1, with 7 bases lining up with TRBD1. There are 14 residues in the CDR3. After removal of 7 bases from V and 4 bases from J, the junction contained 10 bases not matched to a gene. Per germline, CDR1 SQVTM and CDR2 ANQGSEA. CDR3 in amino acids: CSAPTGALYNEQFF. The CDR3 DNA is TGCAGCGCTCCAACAGGGGCACTATACAATGAGCAGTTCTTC.